Here is one T cell receptor (beta chain) with its context. This specimen belongs to a study of blood T cell repertoires in COVID-19. Background on the study: There were acute and convalescent COVID-19 samples, and they came from the United States, Italy and Spain. Sources were T cells, B-cell-depleted T cells, or PBMCs; the material itself was cDNA or gDNA.

How the authors handled the data: Quantification of nucleated cells was approximated via reference gene primer amplification. Clones were read by immunoSEQ multiplex PCR, and TCRdb kept only the in-frame ones, dropping some. That table is the source of V, J and clone size, and D and trimming were worked out from the DNA. Of 200,000 or so clones listed, roughly 84% are singletons. The origin of this receptor is a woman aged 30 to 39 who had recovered from COVID-19. The sample comprised peripheral blood.

The CDR3 sequence: CASSSGQGGVNTEAFF. The CDR3, as DNA: TGTGCCAGCAGTTCCGGACAGGGGGGTGTGAACACTGAAGCTTTCTTT. This chain links TRBV6-5 with TRBJ1-1, with TRBD1 matching 10 bases. With 4 bases clipped from V and 0 bases from J, the junction kept 5 bases outside the gene matches. The germline V gene has CDR1 MNHEY and CDR2 SVGAGI. There are 16 residues in the CDR3.